A single sample gave rise to the 5 T cell receptor beta chains below, sequenced in a study of regulatory T cells in long-lasting Graves disease. Both iRepertoire HTBI primers and Arm-PCR of CDR3 regions were used to build the TCR beta libraries. One entry per CDR3 protein results from TCRdb running MiXCR on the multiplex PCR reads. The sample lists about 310,000 distinct CDR3 sequences, about 20% occurring once. Sample time point: newly diagnosed GD, antithyroid drugs for less than 3 months. PBMC-derived RNA was used for the TCR library. Sequences were derived from peripheral blood mononuclear cells (PBMCs), sampled at new diagnosis, from a patient treated with antithyroid drugs. Receptors were obtained from a female donor with Graves disease.

This clonotype was detected many times. V is TRBV11-3 and J is TRBJ1-2; 8 bases match TRBD1. Trimming took 6 bases from V and 8 from J; bases not matched to a gene: 11. Germline CDR1 is SGHNT and CDR2 is YENEEA. The CDR3 is 14 amino acids. The CDR3 bases are TGTGCCAGCAGAAAACGGACAGGGTTTGAAGGCTACACCTTC. This translates into CASRKRTGFEGYTF.

The chain's CDR3 is CASRRDRGSDTQYF. The CDR3 bases are TGTGCCAGCAGGAGGGACAGGGGCTCAGATACGCAGTATTTT. The rearrangement links TRBV2 to TRBJ2-3; TRBD1 matches at 10 bases. The CDR3 is made up of 14 amino acids. V dropped 6 bases and J dropped 4; count of bases not matched to a gene: 4. Per germline, CDR1 SNHLY and CDR2 FYNNEI.

Many counts were recorded for this clonotype. V gene TRBV28 combines with J gene TRBJ2-1; perhaps TRBD2 as D (5 bases). With 4 bases removed from V and 1 base from J, the gap between germline ends came to 14 bases. Germline V gene lookup returns CDR1 MDHEN and CDR2 SYDVKM. CDR3 length: 16 amino acids. CDR3 sequence: CASSSEGSASYNEQFF. The CDR3 DNA reads TGTGCCAGCAGTTCGGAAGGGAGTGCGTCCTACAATGAGCAGTTCTTC.

This clonotype was observed many times. V is TRBV27 and J is TRBJ2-3; tentatively, D is TRBD2 (6 bases). CDR1 is MNHEY, CDR2 SMNVEV, per germline (reference sequence). This CDR3 contains 14 residues. V lost 1 base, J lost 6 bases, and 11 bases lay in between. CDR3 loop: CASSLLAGLDTQYF. The CDR3 bases are TGTGCCAGCAGTTTATTGGCGGGGTTGGATACGCAGTATTTT.

This clonotype was recorded at least ten times. This chain joins TRBV27 and TRBJ2-7; 8 bases match TRBD2. The CDR3 sequence is 16 residues long. V was clipped by 6 bases and J by 7 bases; unmatched bases: 17. Per the germline V gene, CDR1 is MNHEY and CDR2 is SMNVEV (reference sequence). Here the CDR3 DNA reads TGTGCCAGCAGCCCCTTGGGGGGGACTAGTTCGAGAGAGCAGTACTTC. Its translation: CASSPLGGTSSREQYF.